This T cell receptor beta chain is drawn from a study of T cell responses to AZD1222 COVID-19 vaccine. Study-wide points: Repertoire samples came only from after the peak T cell response.

V lost 5 bases to trimming and J lost 2 bases, with 21 bases between them. Per germline, CDR1 SGHTA and CDR2 FQGNSA. The CDR3 is 17 residues long. TCRdb keeps only in-frame clones here, not all; method: immunoSEQ multiplex PCR. The sample contains about 50,000 clones, 85% of which appear only once. Concerning this clone itself: Antigen specificity is unknown.

The origin of this receptor is an adult in good health. The gene calls are TRBV7-2 and TRBJ1-1; TRBD1 is a possible D gene (6 bases). The source was peripheral blood, collected on day 0 of MenACWY control vaccination. In nucleotides, the CDR3 is TGTGCCAGCAGCCCGATGGGGCGGGGGCAGGATAACACTGAAGCTTTCTTT. Translating it yields CASSPMGRGQDNTEAFF.